A selection of T cell receptor beta chains follows, all from one sample in a study of cytomegalovirus exposure and HLA in healthy donors. The assay was immunoSEQ multiplex PCR, and TCRdb's table has in-frame clones only and misses some. Among 150,000 to 200,000 clones listed, around 81% were seen once. The sequenced material came from PBMCs. The receptors shown here come from a man between 18 and 29 years old in good health and CMV-seronegative. The CDR3 runs from the conserved cysteine through the conserved F or W. A D gene is named only where the DNA matches it firmly. A clone size is listed for some rows: how often the clone was seen (once, few, many), or a class if it is expanded.

.,TRBV19,.,TRBJ1-4,CASSIVAGEGEKLFF,TGTGCCAGTAGTATAGTGGCAGGGGAAGGGGAAAAACTGTTTTTT
.,TRBV4-3,TRBD1,TRBJ2-1,CASSQVHRGTNEQFF,TGCGCCAGCAGCCAAGTCCACAGGGGCACCAATGAGCAGTTCTTC
.,TRBV5-1,TRBD1,TRBJ2-7,CASSEGQGESEQYF,TGCGCCAGCAGCGAGGGACAGGGGGAATCCGAGCAGTACTTC
.,TRBV9,TRBD1,TRBJ1-2,CASSVGGQVGYGYTF,TGTGCCAGCAGCGTAGGAGGACAGGTTGGTTATGGCTACACCTTC
.,TRBV5-1,.,TRBJ1-1,CASSLEANTEAFF,TGCGCCAGCAGCTTGGAAGCGAACACTGAAGCTTTCTTT
.,TRBV4-3,.,TRBJ2-2,CASSQHGANTGELFF,TGCGCCAGCAGCCAACATGGGGCTAACACCGGGGAGCTGTTTTTT
.,TRBV2,.,TRBJ2-2,CASSPTDPGTGELFF,TGTGCCAGCAGTCCGACAGACCCGGGTACCGGGGAGCTGTTTTTT
.,TRBV10-3,TRBD1,TRBJ2-5,CAIGRRTGRQETQYF,TGTGCCATCGGGCGCAGGACAGGGAGACAAGAGACCCAGTACTTC
.,TRBV9,.,TRBJ2-1,CASSAQGDEQFF,TGTGCCAGCAGCGCACAGGGAGATGAGCAGTTCTTC
.,TRBV5-6,TRBD1,TRBJ2-4,CASSQTYDRVGPKNIQYF,TGTGCCAGCAGCCAAACCTATGACAGGGTAGGACCCAAAAACATTCAGTACTTC
few,TRBV5-8,.,TRBJ1-1,CASSKSRGNTEAFF,TGTGCCAGCAGCAAGTCACGGGGGAACACTGAAGCTTTCTTT
.,TRBV12-5,TRBD1,TRBJ2-5,CASGLGQVTTSETQYF,TGTGCTAGTGGCCTCGGACAGGTTACGACTTCGGAGACCCAGTACTTC
.,TRBV7-9,TRBD1,TRBJ2-7,CASSFLGQSSYEQYF,TGTGCCAGCAGCTTTTTGGGACAGAGCTCCTACGAGCAGTACTTC
.,TRBV29-1,.,TRBJ2-6,CSVETGLSGANVLTF,TGCAGCGTTGAGACAGGTCTCTCTGGGGCCAACGTCCTGACTTTC
few,TRBV9,TRBD1,TRBJ1-4,CASSSQRTGMNEKLFF,TGTGCCAGCAGCTCCCAACGGACAGGGATGAATGAAAAACTGTTTTTT
.,TRBV30,TRBD2,TRBJ2-7,CAWSGVAGAGQYF,TGTGCCTGGAGTGGGGTAGCGGGAGCGGGGCAGTACTTC
once,TRBV4-3,TRBD2,TRBJ2-5,CASSQTGTSGEETQYF,TGCGCCAGCAGCCAAACCGGGACTAGCGGGGAGGAGACCCAGTACTTC
.,TRBV30,TRBD1,TRBJ2-1,CACRQGAGEQFF,TGTGCCTGTCGACAGGGGGCGGGTGAGCAGTTCTTC
.,TRBV28,.,TRBJ2-2,CASRSITGELFF,TGTGCCAGCAGGTCCATCACCGGGGAGCTGTTTTTT
few,TRBV9,TRBD1,TRBJ1-2,CASSVTGGANGYTF,TGTGCCAGCAGCGTGACAGGGGGCGCGAATGGCTACACCTTC
once,TRBV7-9,.,TRBJ2-5,CASSLLGGGLKETQYF,TGTGCCAGCAGCTTATTGGGGGGGGGCCTCAAGGAGACCCAGTACTTC
few,TRBV6-1,TRBD2,TRBJ2-7,CASSEGWSSGLVYEQYF,TGTGCCAGCAGTGAAGGGTGGTCTAGCGGGTTAGTCTACGAGCAGTACTTC
once,TRBV4-3,.,TRBJ1-2,CASSQGPLPGGVRGYTF,TGCGCCAGCAGCCAAGGACCCCTGCCGGGGGGGGTTCGTGGCTACACCTTC
.,TRBV27,TRBD1,TRBJ2-7,CASSLYRGAEQYF,TGTGCCAGCAGTTTATACAGGGGGGCCGAGCAGTACTTC
.,TRBV28,TRBD1,TRBJ1-1,CASTRDRDTEAFF,TGTGCCAGCACCAGGGACAGGGACACTGAAGCTTTCTTT
once,TRBV4-3,.,TRBJ2-5,CASSQGSSAQYF,TGCGCCAGCAGCCAAGGTTCCTCGGCCCAGTACTTC
once,TRBV7-2,TRBD2,TRBJ2-7,CASSKGLAGVLSYEQYF,TGTGCCAGCAGCAAGGGACTAGCGGGGGTCCTCTCCTACGAGCAGTACTTC
.,TRBV19,.,TRBJ1-2,CASSVTEEANYGYTF,TGTGCCAGTAGTGTAACAGAGGAGGCTAACTATGGCTACACCTTC
few,TRBV6-5,.,TRBJ2-3,CASRGAGTDTQYF,TGTGCCTCCCGGGGGGCCGGGACAGATACGCAGTATTTT
.,TRBV25-1,TRBD1,TRBJ2-3,CASSAPGTGTPDTQYF,TGTGCCAGCAGTGCACCCGGGACAGGGACCCCAGATACGCAGTATTTT
few,TRBV7-2,TRBD2,TRBJ2-3,CASSSHNREGLYF,TGTGCCAGCAGCAGCCACAACCGGGAGGGTTTGTATTTT
.,TRBV18,.,TRBJ2-4,CASSNNYGAQGPGIAKNIQYF,TGTGCCAGCTCAAATAACTATGGGGCGCAAGGTCCAGGGATAGCCAAAAACATTCAGTACTTC
.,TRBV14,.,TRBJ1-1,CASSRRLGGTEAFF,TGTGCCAGCAGCCGCCGGCTCGGCGGCACTGAAGCTTTCTTT
.,TRBV10-3,.,TRBJ1-1,CAISEPQLGRVAEAFF,TGTGCCATCAGTGAGCCTCAACTGGGCAGGGTGGCTGAAGCTTTCTTT
once,TRBV5-8,TRBD2,TRBJ2-3,CASSLPWLAGGRDTQYF,TGTGCCAGCAGCTTGCCCTGGCTAGCGGGGGGGCGTGATACGCAGTATTTT